Detailed here is one T cell receptor (beta chain). Its antigen remains unidentified. The sample comes from a study of monozygotic twins with inflammatory bowel disease (dated by TCRdb to the late 2010s). Notes on the research overall: A total of 28 monozygotic twin pairs were included in the full study, comprising nine German pairs (four IBD-concordant, five IBD-discordant) and 19 IBD-discordant Danish pairs. Each individual had, on average, about 151 000 unique TCRalpha sequences and 181 000 unique TCRbeta sequences available for analysis. Within discordant pairs, disease-associated traits were sought mainly by comparing IBD patients with their genetically identical healthy co-twins. Study-wide conclusions, independent of this receptor: TCRbeta repertoire diversity, by inverse Simpson index, was decreased in IBD patients compared with their healthy co-twins. Repertoire similarity did not differ between concordant and discordant twins, which could be due to limited statistical power. Distinction between different T cell subtypes could not be achieved in the analysis. Differing immunosuppressive treatments among patients may have added background noise and inter-individual variability to the repertoires. No single strong signal or clonotype linked to IBD turned up in the results, so the idea that one exists was not supported. Fewer clonotypes were shared with other individuals by IBD patients than by healthy twins, most markedly in patients showing signs of disease activity.

From each donor, a roughly 2.3 ml peripheral blood sample was drawn into PAXgene tubes and stored at -80 degrees C. Total RNA was isolated from whole blood with the PAXgene blood miRNA kit on an automated QIAcube, without T cell sorting. Peripheral blood from monozygotic twin pairs concordant or discordant for inflammatory bowel disease was subjected to deep TCRalpha and TCRbeta repertoire profiling with unique molecular barcoding. Smoking habits were recorded for all twin pairs, and individuals were classified as current, former or never smokers. Library generation was performed with 5' RACE. The input for every TCR library was 3500 ng of total RNA. For each sample, cDNA synthesis with SMARTScribe reverse transcriptase was split into eight separate reactions. During cDNA synthesis, template switching introduced unique molecular identifiers that contained a 6-nucleotide sample barcode. Two nested PCRs of about 15 and 9 cycles amplified the TCRalpha and TCRbeta cDNA, and bead purification followed each PCR. Before amplification, the cDNA was treated with uracil DNA-glycosylase and purified using the QIAquick PCR purification kit. The second PCR added Illumina TruSeq-compatible adapters along with sample-specific barcodes. TapeStation and Qubit were used to check library quality and concentration, and about 4.5 ng of each library was pooled. Sequencing of pooled libraries was carried out on an Illumina HiSeq2500 single-index Rapid Run using 2 x 100 bp reads and custom sequencing primers. Turning to the authors' computational methods: MiGEC version 1.2.6 was used for UMI-based consensus assembly, which corrected PCR and sequencing errors. MiXCR version 2.1.1 was used to carry out V(D)J alignment, clonotype assembly and CDR3 extraction. Gene usage, clonotype sharing and MAIT/NKT TCR abundance were normalised by analysing the top 1000, 10 000 and 20 000 clonotypes per sample. After downsampling to 27 000 UMIs, diversity was calculated as the inverse Simpson index using the vegan R package. Statistical testing used paired Mann-Whitney U tests on the discordant twin pairs and applied Benjamini-Hochberg correction for multiple testing. With the reads reprocessed by TCRdb, a single entry stands for each CDR3 protein sequence and no DNA is reported. The V and J calls follow TCRdb's processing rather than the paper's. The sample's table lists a count of fewer than 150,000 distinct CDR3 sequences. Roughly 2.5% of the sample lies in the top ten.

Including the terminal cysteine and phenylalanine, the CDR3 comprises 14 residues. A DNA sequence was not provided. The germline V gene supplies CDR1 LGHNA and CDR2 YSLEER. Here the chain combines TRBV4-3 and TRBJ2-1; TCRdb calls TRBD2, which cannot be checked without DNA. This clonotype was sampled from a human donor with ulcerative colitis or Crohn's disease, or a healthy co-twin of an affected twin (not recorded which). The specimen was blood. The CDR3 reads CASSLSGGGYEQFF.